This note documents a single T cell receptor beta chain sequence. Antigen unknown. The sample is drawn from a study of shared clonotypes between healthy human individuals. Study-wide results and limits: Among donors, clonotype sharing was expected to be affected by sequencing depth.

In the sorted-subset replicate PCRs, approximately 200 ng DNA, roughly 30,000 T cell genomes, was used. Measured with immunoSEQ multiplex PCR; TCRdb has only the in-frame clones, and not every one. This sample yields 2 million to 2.5 million clones, of which roughly 94% are seen a single time; 0.1% to 0.15% belongs to the top ten. CD4+ cells underwent separation, giving CD45RA+ naive and CD45RA-negative memory subsets. Input material: naive CD4+ T cells sorted from blood. Subset in this sample: CD45RA+ positively selected. The receptor was isolated from a man younger than 30 in good health.

CDR3 DNA sequence: TGTGCCAGCAGCCCATTCGGGACAGGGATGAACACTGAAGCTTTCTTT. Protein product: CASSPFGTGMNTEAFF. The gene calls are TRBV7-9 and TRBJ1-1, with 9 nucleotides matching TRBD1. V shed 5 bases and J 0 bases; nucleotides not matched to a gene: 7. Looked up from germline, CDR1 is SEHNR and CDR2 is FQNEAQ (reference sequence). The CDR3 loop spans 16 amino acids.